Following are 21 T cell receptor beta chains from one sample sequenced in a study of shared T cell receptors in the human thymus. This table comes from immunoSEQ multiplex PCR, and its TCRdb copy is limited to in-frame clones, with some not included. The table records roughly 500,000 clones, 70% to 80% of them present only once. These data are also associated with another study on human thymus T cells.

What was sequenced was thymocytes. These receptors came from a boy under three years old with a congenital heart defect.

The J gene is TRBJ2-7, the V gene TRBV25-1, with 7 bases identical to TRBD1. The CDR3 spans 14 residues. J was trimmed by 2 bases and V by 4 bases; bases with no gene match: 5. Germline V gene sequence: CDR1 MGHDK, CDR2 SYGVNS. CDR3 sequence reads: CASSAGTDTYEQYF. The CDR3 bases are TGTGCCAGCAGTGCCGGGACAGACACCTACGAGCAGTACTTC.

The table lists this clone with a few counts. This chain connects TRBV14 to TRBJ2-6; 7 bases match TRBD1. V gave up 1 base and J gave up 0 bases; unmatched junction bases: 3. The CDR3 length is 17 residues. CDR1 SGHDN and CDR2 FVKESK come from the germline V gene. This CDR3 reads CASSQGTGISGANVLTF. The DNA for the CDR3 is TGTGCCAGCAGCCAAGGGACAGGTATCTCTGGGGCCAACGTCCTGACTTTC. Full variable domain (remainder filled in from reference TRBV14 and TRBJ2-6): EAGVTQFPSHSVIEKGQTVTLRCDPISGHDNLYWYRRVMGKEIKFLLHFVKESKQDESGMPNNRFLAERTGGTYSTLKVQPAELEDSGVYFCASSQGTGISGANVLTFGAGSRLTVL.

The J gene is TRBJ2-7, the V gene TRBV11-3, with 7 nucleotides matching TRBD1. This CDR3 has 15 amino acids. The junction had 5 bases not matched to a gene; V was cut back by 3 bases and J by 0 bases. Germline V CDR1 and CDR2: SGHNT, YENEEA. CDR3 amino acids: CASSFRTGLSYEQYF. CDR3 in DNA: TGTGCCAGCAGCTTTAGGACAGGCCTCTCCTACGAGCAGTACTTC.

The chain links TRBV7-9 to TRBJ2-1; D may be TRBD2 (6 bases). In germline, CDR1 is SEHNR, CDR2 FQNEAQ (reference sequence). The CDR3 consists of 18 residues. V dropped 3 bases and J dropped 4 bases, with 22 bases sitting between them. The DNA of the CDR3 is TGTGCCAGCAGCTTTCCCAGCCGCGGGACTCGGCATTACAATGAGCAGTTCTTC. Translation gives CASSFPSRGTRHYNEQFF.

This chain uses TRBV18 with TRBJ1-2; 11 nucleotides line up with TRBD1. Germline CDR1 KGHSH, CDR2 LQKENI. The trim removed 2 bases at V and 8 bases at J, leaving 7 bases unmatched. CDR3 size: 15 residues. The DNA for the CDR3 is TGTGCCAGCTCACCAGGGACAGGGGGAATAGGAGGCTACACCTTC. Amino acid sequence: CASSPGTGGIGGYTF.

The chain uses TRBV4-2 and TRBJ2-5; 8 bases match TRBD2. In germline, CDR1 is LGHNA, CDR2 YNFKEQ. This CDR3 is 18 amino acids long. Trimming removed 4 bases from V and 5 bases from J; junction bases left unmatched: 18. The DNA for the CDR3 is TGTGCCAGCAGCCTCGAATTTGGTAGCGGGATGAAGGGGGAGACCCAGTACTTC. Amino acid sequence: CASSLEFGSGMKGETQYF.

The V gene is TRBV27, the J gene TRBJ2-7, with 16 nucleotides matching TRBD2. With 5 bases clipped from V and 5 bases from J, the junction kept 12 bases outside the gene matches. The CDR3 sequence is 18 residues long. CDR1 and CDR2 (germline): MNHEY, SMNVEV (reference sequence). CDR3 bases: TGTGCCAGCAGTCCCGGGACTAGCGGGAGGGCCTTCCGGGACGAGCAGTACTTC. It translates to CASSPGTSGRAFRDEQYF.

V and J are TRBV6-4 and TRBJ2-7; D unresolved. Germline lookup yields CDR1 MRHNA and CDR2 SNTAGT. V gave up 2 bases and J gave up 0 bases, with 14 bases separating them. The CDR3 is made up of 16 amino acids. The chain's CDR3 is CASSDTRGGSSYEQYF. In DNA, the CDR3 is TGTGCCAGCAGTGACACTCGTGGCGGTAGCTCCTACGAGCAGTACTTC.

This chain connects TRBV28 to TRBJ1-3; D is unclear. Germline-derived CDR1 and CDR2 are MDHEN and SYDVKM. The CDR3 runs to 15 residues. V dropped 4 bases and J dropped 0 bases, with 10 bases sitting between them. CDR3 protein: CASSYSGSSGNTIYF. The CDR3 DNA is TGTGCCAGCAGTTACAGTGGGAGCTCTGGAAACACCATATATTTT.

As for this clone: At the DNA level, this CDR3 is encoded by other sequences in the same sample as well. V gene TRBV5-6 combines with J gene TRBJ1-5, with D possibly being TRBD1 (6 bases). The CDR3 contains 14 residues. The germline CDR1 and CDR2 sequences are SGHDT and YYEEEE. V was clipped by 0 bases and J by 2 bases, with 6 bases between them. The CDR3 region has the DNA TGTGCCAGCAGCTTGGCAGGGGGCAATCAGCCCCAGCATTTT. It yields the protein CASSLAGGNQPQHF.

The chain is built from TRBV7-9 and TRBJ2-5; D possibly corresponds to TRBD1 (5 bases). This CDR3 spans 14 amino acids. Germline values: CDR1 SEHNR, CDR2 FQNEAQ (reference sequence). V was clipped by 5 bases and J by 4 bases, with 14 bases between them. The CDR3 DNA reads TGTGCCAGCAGCCCCGGACATCTCGGAGAGACCCAGTACTTC. Translating gives CASSPGHLGETQYF.

The gene calls are TRBV4-2 and TRBJ2-7; D gene uncertain. Germline V gives CDR1 LGHNA, CDR2 YNFKEQ. Trimming took off 1 base at V and 0 bases at J, with 10 bases between the two ends. The CDR3 consists of 15 residues. In DNA form, the CDR3 reads TGTGCCAGCAGCCAAGTTTTATTCCCCTCCTACGAGCAGTACTTC. It encodes CASSQVLFPSYEQYF.

This clone showed up just a few times. The rearrangement uses TRBV28 and TRBJ1-4; possibly TRBD1 for D (6 bases). The length of the CDR3 is 15 residues. The germline V gene encodes CDR1 MDHEN and CDR2 SYDVKM. Trimming removed 0 bases at V and 8 bases at J, with 13 bases between. The CDR3 here is CASSLCVPGEEKLFF. The CDR3 nucleotides read TGTGCCAGCAGTTTATGCGTTCCAGGGGAGGAAAAACTGTTTTTT.

The chain joins TRBV4-2 to TRBJ1-3, with 7 bases identical to TRBD1. The CDR3 extends over 17 amino acids. The germline V gene has CDR1 LGHNA and CDR2 YNFKEQ. V lost 1 base, J lost 4 bases, and 10 bases stayed unmatched. DNA for the CDR3: TGTGCCAGCAGCCAAGTCGGACAGGTCTATTCGGGAAACACCATATATTTT. This sequence encodes CASSQVGQVYSGNTIYF.

The rearrangement uses TRBV14 and TRBJ2-7; 12 bases agree with TRBD2. Germline CDR1 is SGHDN and CDR2 is FVKESK. This CDR3 contains 19 residues. V was pared by 1 base and J by 2 bases, with 12 bases of the junction left unmatched. Written as DNA, the CDR3 is TGTGCCAGCAGCCAAGTAGCGAACCTCGGACTAGCGGGAACCTACGAGCAGTACTTC. Protein sequence: CASSQVANLGLAGTYEQYF.

This chain uses TRBV7-6 with TRBJ2-7; TRBD2 matches at 12 bases. The CDR3 has 14 residues. Germline CDR1 and CDR2: SGHVS and FNYEAQ. V gave up 1 base and J gave up 5 bases; unmatched junction bases: 0. CDR3 sequence (DNA): TGTGCCAGCAGCTTAGGGACTAGCGGGAACGAGCAGTACTTC. It encodes CASSLGTSGNEQYF.

V usage is TRBV5-1 and J usage is TRBJ2-1; TRBD2 aligns across 13 bases. J lost 6 bases, V lost 4 bases, and 13 bases had no gene match. The germline V gene has CDR1 SGHRS and CDR2 YFSETQ. The CDR3 length is 18 residues. CDR3 loop: CASSIRTSGSYIANEQFF. CDR3 coding DNA: TGCGCCAGCAGCATCCGGACTAGCGGGAGTTACATTGCCAATGAGCAGTTCTTC.

CDR3 sequence reads: CASRTPALGGEKLFF. DNA of the CDR3: TGTGCCAGCAGGACCCCAGCTCTCGGGGGTGAAAAACTGTTTTTT. The chain recombines TRBV28 with TRBJ1-4; TRBD1 is a possible D gene (5 bases). Germline V CDR1 and CDR2: MDHEN, SYDVKM. V was clipped by 6 bases and J by 7 bases, with 18 bases between them. The CDR3 spans 15 residues.

In its sample, this clone was seen a few times. V and J are TRBV18 and TRBJ2-7, with TRBD2 matching over 10 bases. The CDR3 length is 15 residues. V dropped 1 base and J dropped 1; count of bases not matched to a gene: 1. Germline V gene sequence: CDR1 KGHSH, CDR2 LQKENI. In DNA form, the CDR3 reads TGTGCCAGCTCACCACAGGGACTAGCGTCCTACGAGCAGTACTTC. Encoded protein: CASSPQGLASYEQYF.

The CDR3 DNA reads as TGTGCCAGCGGGACTAGCCGACAAAGCTCCTACAATGAGCAGTTCTTC. Encoded protein: CASGTSRQSSYNEQFF. The chain combines TRBV9 with TRBJ2-1; TRBD2 agrees at 9 bases. Trimming took 7 bases from V and 0 from J; bases not matched to a gene: 8. The germline V gene has CDR1 SGDLS and CDR2 YYNGEE. This CDR3 comprises 16 residues.

The chain recombines TRBV15 with TRBJ2-1; TRBD2 aligns across 13 bases. CDR3 length equals 18 residues. Trimming at V came to 0 bases and at J to 4 bases, leaving 6 bases not matched to a gene. CDR1 is LNHNV and CDR2 is YYDKDF in the germline V gene (reference sequence). CDR3 nucleotide sequence: TGTGCCACCAGCAGAGATTCGGGACTAGCGGGATTATACAATGAGCAGTTCTTC. It is translated as CATSRDSGLAGLYNEQFF.